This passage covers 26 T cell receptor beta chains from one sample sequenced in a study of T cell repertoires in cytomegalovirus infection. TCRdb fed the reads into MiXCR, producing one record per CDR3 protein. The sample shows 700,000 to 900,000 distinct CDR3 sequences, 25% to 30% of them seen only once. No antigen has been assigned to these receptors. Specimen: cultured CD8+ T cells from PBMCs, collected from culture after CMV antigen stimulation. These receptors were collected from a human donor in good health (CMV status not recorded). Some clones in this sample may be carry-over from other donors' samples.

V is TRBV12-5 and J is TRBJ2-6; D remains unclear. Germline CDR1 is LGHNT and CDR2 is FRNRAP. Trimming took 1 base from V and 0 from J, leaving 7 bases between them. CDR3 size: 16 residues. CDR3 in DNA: TGTGCTAGTGGTTTGGATATTAGCTCTGGGGCCAACGTCCTGACTTTC. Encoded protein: CASGLDISSGANVLTF.

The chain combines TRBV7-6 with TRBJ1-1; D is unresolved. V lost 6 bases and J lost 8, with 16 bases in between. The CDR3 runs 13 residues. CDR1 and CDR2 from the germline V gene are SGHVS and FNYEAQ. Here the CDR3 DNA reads TGTGCCAGCAGTTATACCGTCTCCGGCGAAGCTTTCTTT. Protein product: CASSYTVSGEAFF.

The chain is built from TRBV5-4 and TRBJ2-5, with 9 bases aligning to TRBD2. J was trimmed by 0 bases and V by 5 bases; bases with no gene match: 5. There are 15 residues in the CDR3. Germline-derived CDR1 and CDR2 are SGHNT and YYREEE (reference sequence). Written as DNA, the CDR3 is TGTGCCAGCAGAGAAGCGGGGGGAAACCAAGAGACCCAGTACTTC. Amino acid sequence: CASREAGGNQETQYF.

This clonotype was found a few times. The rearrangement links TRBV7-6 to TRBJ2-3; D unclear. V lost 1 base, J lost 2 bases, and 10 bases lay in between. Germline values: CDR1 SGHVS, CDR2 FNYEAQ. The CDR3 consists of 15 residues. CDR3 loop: CASSLGQFITDTQYF. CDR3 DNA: TGTGCCAGCAGCTTAGGGCAGTTCATCACAGATACGCAGTATTTT.

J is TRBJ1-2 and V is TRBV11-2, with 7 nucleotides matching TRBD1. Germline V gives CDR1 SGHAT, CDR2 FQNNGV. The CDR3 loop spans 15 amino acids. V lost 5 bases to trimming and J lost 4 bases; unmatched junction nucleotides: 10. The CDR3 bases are TGTGCCAGCAGCCCGTCACAGGGGAAGGTCTATGGCTACACCTTC. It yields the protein CASSPSQGKVYGYTF.

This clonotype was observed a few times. DNA for the CDR3: TGTGCCAGCAGTTCCCTGGCGGGTACGAACACCGGGGAGCTGTTTTTT. Its translation is CASSSLAGTNTGELFF. This sequence joins TRBV6-2 or TRBV6-3 and TRBJ2-2; a possible D gene is TRBD2 (5 bases). In germline, CDR1 is MNHEY, CDR2 SVGEGT. The CDR3 has 16 amino acids. Trimming took off 4 bases at V and 0 bases at J, with 12 bases between the two ends.

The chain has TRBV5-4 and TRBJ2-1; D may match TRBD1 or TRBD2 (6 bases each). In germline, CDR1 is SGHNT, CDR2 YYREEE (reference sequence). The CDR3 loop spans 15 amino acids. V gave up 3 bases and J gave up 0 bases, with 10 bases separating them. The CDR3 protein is CASSYGGDSYNEQFF. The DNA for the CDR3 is TGTGCCAGCAGCTACGGGGGCGACTCCTACAATGAGCAGTTCTTC. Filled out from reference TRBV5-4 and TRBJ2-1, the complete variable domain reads ETGVTQSPTHLIKTRGQQVTLRCSSQSGHNTVSWYQQALGQGPQFIFQYYREEENGRGNFPPRFSGLQFPNYSSELNVNALELDDSALYLCASSYGGDSYNEQFFGPGTRLTVL.

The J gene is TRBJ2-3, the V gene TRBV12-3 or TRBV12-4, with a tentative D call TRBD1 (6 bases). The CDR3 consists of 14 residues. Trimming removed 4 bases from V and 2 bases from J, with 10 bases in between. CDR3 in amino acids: CASSSWTATDTQYF. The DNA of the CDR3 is TGTGCCAGCAGTTCCTGGACAGCCACAGATACGCAGTATTTT.

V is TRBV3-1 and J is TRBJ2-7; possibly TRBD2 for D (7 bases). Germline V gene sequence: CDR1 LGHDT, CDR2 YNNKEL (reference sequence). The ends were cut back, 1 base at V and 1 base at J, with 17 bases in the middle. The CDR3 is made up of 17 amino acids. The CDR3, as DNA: TGTGCCAGCAGCCAAGGGGGGGGCCGGACTAGGTCCTACGAGCAGTACTTC. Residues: CASSQGGGRTRSYEQYF.

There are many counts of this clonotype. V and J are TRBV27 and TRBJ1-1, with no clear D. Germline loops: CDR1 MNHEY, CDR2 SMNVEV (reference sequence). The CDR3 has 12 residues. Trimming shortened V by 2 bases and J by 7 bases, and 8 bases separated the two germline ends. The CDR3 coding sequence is TGTGCCAGCAGTTTACTTTACGGTGAAGCTTTCTTT. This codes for CASSLLYGEAFF.

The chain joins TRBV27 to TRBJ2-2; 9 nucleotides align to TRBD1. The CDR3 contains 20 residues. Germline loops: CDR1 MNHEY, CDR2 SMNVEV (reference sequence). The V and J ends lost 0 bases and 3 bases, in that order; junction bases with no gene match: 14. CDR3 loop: CASSLSDTGGFSRDTGELFF. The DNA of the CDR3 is TGTGCCAGCAGTTTATCGGACACAGGGGGCTTCTCTAGGGACACCGGGGAGCTGTTTTTT.

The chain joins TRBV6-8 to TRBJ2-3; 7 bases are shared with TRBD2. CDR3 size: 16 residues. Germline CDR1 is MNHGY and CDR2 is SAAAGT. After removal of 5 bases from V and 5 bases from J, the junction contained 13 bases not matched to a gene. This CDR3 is CASSPFSGATGDTQYF. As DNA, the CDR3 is TGTGCCAGCAGTCCCTTCAGCGGGGCCACAGGAGATACGCAGTATTTT.

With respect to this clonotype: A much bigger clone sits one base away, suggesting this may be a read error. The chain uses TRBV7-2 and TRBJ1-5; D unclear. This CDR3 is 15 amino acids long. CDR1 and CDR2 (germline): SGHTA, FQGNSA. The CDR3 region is CVSSLEILSNQPQHF. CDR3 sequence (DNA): TGTGTCAGCAGCTTAGAAATCTTGAGCAATCAGCCCCAGCATTTT.

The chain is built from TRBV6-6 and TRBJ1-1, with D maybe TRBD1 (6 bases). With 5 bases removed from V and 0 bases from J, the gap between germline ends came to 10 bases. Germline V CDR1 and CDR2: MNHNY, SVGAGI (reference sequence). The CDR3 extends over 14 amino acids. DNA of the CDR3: TGTGCCAGCAGTCAGGGGCAAATGAACACTGAAGCTTTCTTT. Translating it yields CASSQGQMNTEAFF.

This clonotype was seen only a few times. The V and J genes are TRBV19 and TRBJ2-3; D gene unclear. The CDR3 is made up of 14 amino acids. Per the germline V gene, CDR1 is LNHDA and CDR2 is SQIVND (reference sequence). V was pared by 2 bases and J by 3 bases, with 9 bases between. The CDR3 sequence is CASSIIKGTDTQYF. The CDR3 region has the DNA TGTGCCAGTAGTATAATCAAGGGTACAGATACGCAGTATTTT.

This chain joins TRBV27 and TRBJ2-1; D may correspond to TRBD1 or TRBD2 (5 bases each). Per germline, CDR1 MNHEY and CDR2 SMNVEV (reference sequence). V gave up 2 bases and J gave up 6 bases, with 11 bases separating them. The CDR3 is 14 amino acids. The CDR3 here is CASSLGTPRNEQFF. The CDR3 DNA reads TGTGCCAGCAGTTTAGGGACGCCCCGCAATGAGCAGTTCTTC.

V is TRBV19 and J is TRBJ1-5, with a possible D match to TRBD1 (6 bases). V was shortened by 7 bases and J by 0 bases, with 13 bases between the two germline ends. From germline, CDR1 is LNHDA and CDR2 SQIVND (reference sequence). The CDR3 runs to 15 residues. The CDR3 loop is CASMAGVYSNQPQHF. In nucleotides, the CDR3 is TGTGCCAGTATGGCAGGGGTTTATAGCAATCAGCCCCAGCATTTT.

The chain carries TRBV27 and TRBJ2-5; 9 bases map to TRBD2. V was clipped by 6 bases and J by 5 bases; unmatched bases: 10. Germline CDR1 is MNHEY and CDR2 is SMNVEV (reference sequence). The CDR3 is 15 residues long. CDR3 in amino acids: CASRATSGRAETQYF. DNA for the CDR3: TGTGCCAGCAGGGCAACTAGCGGGCGCGCGGAGACCCAGTACTTC.

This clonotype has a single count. CDR3 loop: CASSQDGTGGWAGELFF. The CDR3 nucleotides read TGTGCCAGCAGCCAAGATGGAACGGGTGGATGGGCCGGGGAGCTGTTTTTT. This chain connects TRBV4-2 to TRBJ2-2; no clear D gene. CDR1 and CDR2 (germline): LGHNA, YNFKEQ. CDR3 size: 17 residues. Trimming cost V 0 bases and J 6 bases, with 17 bases left between them.

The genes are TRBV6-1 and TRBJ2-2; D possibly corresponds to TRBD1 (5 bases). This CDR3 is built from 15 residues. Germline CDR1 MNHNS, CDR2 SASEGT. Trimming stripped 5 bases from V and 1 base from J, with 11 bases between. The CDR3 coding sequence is TGTGCCAGCAGTTTGCGACAGCTGAACACCGGGGAGCTGTTTTTT. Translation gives CASSLRQLNTGELFF.

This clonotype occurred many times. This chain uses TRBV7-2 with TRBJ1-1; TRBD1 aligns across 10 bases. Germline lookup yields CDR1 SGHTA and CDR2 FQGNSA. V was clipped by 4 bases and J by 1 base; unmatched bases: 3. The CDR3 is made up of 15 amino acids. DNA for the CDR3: TGTGCCAGCAGCTCGGACAGGGGGGGGAACACTGAAGCTTTCTTT. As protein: CASSSDRGGNTEAFF.

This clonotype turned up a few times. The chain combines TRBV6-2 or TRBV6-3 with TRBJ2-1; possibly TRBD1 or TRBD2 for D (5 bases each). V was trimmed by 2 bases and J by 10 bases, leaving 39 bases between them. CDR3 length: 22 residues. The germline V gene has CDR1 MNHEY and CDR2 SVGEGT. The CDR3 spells CASSYPQVGQGEEGSSYIEQFF. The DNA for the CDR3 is TGTGCCAGCAGTTACCCCCAGGTGGGGCAAGGGGAAGAGGGAAGCTCCTACATCGAGCAGTTCTTC.

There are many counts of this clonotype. CDR3 in amino acids: CASTFNPSTYEQYF. CDR3 nucleotides: TGTGCCAGCACCTTTAATCCCTCTACGTACGAGCAGTACTTC. The V gene is TRBV7-2, the J gene TRBJ2-7; no definite D call. V gave up 7 bases and J gave up 4 bases, with 17 bases separating them. Per germline, CDR1 SGHTA and CDR2 FQGNSA. The CDR3 contains 14 residues. The whole variable domain, filled in from reference TRBV7-2 and TRBJ2-7, reads GAGVSQSPSNKVTEKGKDVELRCDPISGHTALYWYRQSLGQGLEFLIYFQGNSAPDKSGLPSDRFSAERTGGSVSTLTIQRTQQEDSAVYLCASTFNPSTYEQYFGPGTRLTVT.

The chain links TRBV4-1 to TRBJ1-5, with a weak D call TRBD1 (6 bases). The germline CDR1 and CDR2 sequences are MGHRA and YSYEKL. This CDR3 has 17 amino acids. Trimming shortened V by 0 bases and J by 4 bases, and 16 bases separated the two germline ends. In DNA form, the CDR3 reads TGCGCCAGCAGCCAAGATCCACAGGGTGGAGGGAATCAGCCCCAGCATTTT. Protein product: CASSQDPQGGGNQPQHF.

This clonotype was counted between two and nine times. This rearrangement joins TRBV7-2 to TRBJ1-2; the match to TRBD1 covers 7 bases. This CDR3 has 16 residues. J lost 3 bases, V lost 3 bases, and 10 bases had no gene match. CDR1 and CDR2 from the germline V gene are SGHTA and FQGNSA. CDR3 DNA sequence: TGTGCCAGCAGCTTGGAGGAAAAGGGGGCGGACTATGGCTACACCTTC. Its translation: CASSLEEKGADYGYTF.

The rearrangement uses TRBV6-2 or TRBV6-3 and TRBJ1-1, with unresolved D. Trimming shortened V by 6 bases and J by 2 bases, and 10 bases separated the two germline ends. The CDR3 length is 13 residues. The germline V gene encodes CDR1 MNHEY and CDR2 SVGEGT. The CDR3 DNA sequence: TGTGCCAGCAGGGTGGGGTCAAACACTGAAGCTTTCTTT. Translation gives CASRVGSNTEAFF.